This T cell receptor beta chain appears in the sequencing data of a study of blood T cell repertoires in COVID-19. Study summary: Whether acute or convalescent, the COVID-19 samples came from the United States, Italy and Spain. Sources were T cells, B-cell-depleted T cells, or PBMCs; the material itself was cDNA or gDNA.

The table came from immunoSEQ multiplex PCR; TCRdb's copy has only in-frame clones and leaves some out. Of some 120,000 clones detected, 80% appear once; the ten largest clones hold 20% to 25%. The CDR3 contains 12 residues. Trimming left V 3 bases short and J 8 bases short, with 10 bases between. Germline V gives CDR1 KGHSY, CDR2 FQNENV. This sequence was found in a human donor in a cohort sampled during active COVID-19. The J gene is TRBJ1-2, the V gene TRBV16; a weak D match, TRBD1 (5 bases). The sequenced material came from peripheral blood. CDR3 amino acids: CASSQSGVGYTF. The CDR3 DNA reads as TGTGCCAGCAGCCAGTCGGGGGTCGGCTACACCTTC.